Listed below are T cell receptor beta chains from one sample, sequenced in a study of tumor-infiltrating lymphocytes in primary liver carcinoma. One entry per CDR3 protein results from TCRdb running MiXCR on the multiplex PCR reads. The sample records about 43,000 distinct CDR3 sequences, 65% to 85% being singletons. The sequenced material came from liver tumor tissue from sampling region 2. These TCRs come from a man aged 40-49 years with primary liver carcinoma and hepatitis B virus infection. Both conserved end residues are part of each CDR3. The D gene is left open where the match is weak. Some rows mark clone size as missing; the rest say once, few, many or name a class of expanded clone.

CAIHVTDTQYF,TGTGCCATCCATGTCACGGATACGCAGTATTTT,TRBJ2-3,TRBV10-3,-,-
CASSMDLATGANVLTF,TGCGCCAGCAGCATGGACCTAGCGACCGGGGCCAATGTCCTGACTTTC,TRBJ2-6,TRBV5-1,-,-
CATSAGDSGANVLTF,TGTGCCACCAGTGCCGGGGACTCTGGGGCCAACGTCCTGACTTTC,TRBJ2-6,TRBV24-1,many,-
CASSLQRPLNEQYF,TGTGCCAGCAGCTTACAGCGGCCCCTGAACGAGCAGTACTTC,TRBJ2-7,TRBV7-2,many,-
CTSSQGRSEQYF,TGTACCAGCAGCCAGGGACGGAGCGAGCAGTACTTC,TRBJ2-7,TRBV7-9,-,-
CVSSRDYYQTQYF,TGTGTCAGCAGCCGGGACTATTATCAGACCCAGTACTTC,TRBJ2-5,TRBV6-1,once,TRBD2
CDSSPNSGSLAGELFF,TGTGACAGCAGCCCCAACAGCGGGAGTCTCGCCGGGGAGCTGTTTTTT,TRBJ2-2,TRBV9,-,TRBD2
CASSQDVSWGCTF,TGCGCCAGCAGTCAAGATGTATCTTGGGGCTGCACCTTC,TRBJ1-2,TRBV4-3,-,-
CTSSLGGYEQYF,TGTACCAGCAGTCTCGGGGGCTACGAGCAGTATTTC,TRBJ2-7,TRBV11-2,-,-
CACSQGVFASSPLHF,TGCGCCTGCAGCCAAGGGGTGTTCGCCAGCTCACCTCTCCACTTT,TRBJ1-6,TRBV4-3,few,-
CASGFPAGGLANTGELSF,TGTGCCAGCGGCTTCCCCGCGGGGGGCTTAGCGAACACCGGGGAGCTGTCTTTT,TRBJ2-2,TRBV12-3/TRBV12-4,-,TRBD2
CAISYGTSDSYEQYF,TGTGCCATCAGCTACGGGACTAGCGACTCCTACGAGCAGTACTTC,TRBJ2-7,TRBV10-3,medium-sized,TRBD2
CAISERGPNQPQHF,TGTGCCATCAGTGAGCGGGGACCAAATCAGCCCCAACATTTT,TRBJ1-5,TRBV10-3,-,-
CAARGQETQYF,TGTGCCGCCAGGGGCCAAGAGACTCAGTACTTC,TRBJ2-5,TRBV6-2/TRBV6-3,once,-
CVSSEGRGRNTF,TGTGTCAGTAGTGAAGGCAGGGGGCGGAACACCTTC,TRBJ1-2,TRBV6-1,-,TRBD1
CASRGRGSNEQFF,TGCGCCAGCAGGGGCCGGGGGTCGAATGAGCAGTTCTTC,TRBJ2-1,TRBV6-1,-,-
CASSLGLIGTEYQETQYF,TGTGCCAGCAGCCTGGGGTTGATCGGGACGGAGTACCAAGAGACCCAGTACTTC,TRBJ2-5,TRBV5-5,many,-
CASTLRGVNTEASF,TGTGCCAGCACCTTGAGGGGGGTGAACACTGAAGCTTCCTTT,TRBJ1-1,TRBV28,-,-
CASSSRTEQLF,TGTGCCAGCAGTTCACGCACGGAGCAGCTCTTC,TRBJ2-1,TRBV12-3/TRBV12-4,few,-
CASSYLGTHETQYF,TGTGCCAGCAGTTACTTGGGGACCCATGAGACCCAATACTTC,TRBJ2-5,TRBV6-6,-,-
CASSSLGGAGAFF,TGTGCCAGCAGCTCCCTGGGGGGCGCGGGAGCTTTCTTT,TRBJ1-1,TRBV7-9,many,-
CASSLAPGTNTGELFF,TGTGCCAGCAGCTTAGCCCCCGGGACCAATACCGGGGAGCTGTTTTTT,TRBJ2-2,TRBV5-4,many,-
CASNLAYEENQYF,TGCGCCAGCAACCTAGCGTATGAAGAGAACCAGTACTTC,TRBJ2-5,TRBV4-3,-,-
CTSCYVRKSGTDAFF,TGTACCAGCTGTTACGTTAGGAAGAGTGGCACTGATGCTTTCTTT,TRBJ1-1,TRBV6-5,-,-
CASSQRAFTDTQYF,TGCGCCAGCAGCCAACGGGCTTTCACAGATACGCAGTATTTT,TRBJ2-3,TRBV4-3,medium-sized,-
CACGSNRNSYEKYF,TGTGCCTGTGGCTCTAACAGGAACTCCTACGAGAAGTACTTC,TRBJ2-7,TRBV11-2,-,-
CAGSNGVGNTETFF,TGTGCCGGCAGCAACGGGGTCGGGAACACTGAAACTTTCTTT,TRBJ1-1,TRBV6-5,-,-